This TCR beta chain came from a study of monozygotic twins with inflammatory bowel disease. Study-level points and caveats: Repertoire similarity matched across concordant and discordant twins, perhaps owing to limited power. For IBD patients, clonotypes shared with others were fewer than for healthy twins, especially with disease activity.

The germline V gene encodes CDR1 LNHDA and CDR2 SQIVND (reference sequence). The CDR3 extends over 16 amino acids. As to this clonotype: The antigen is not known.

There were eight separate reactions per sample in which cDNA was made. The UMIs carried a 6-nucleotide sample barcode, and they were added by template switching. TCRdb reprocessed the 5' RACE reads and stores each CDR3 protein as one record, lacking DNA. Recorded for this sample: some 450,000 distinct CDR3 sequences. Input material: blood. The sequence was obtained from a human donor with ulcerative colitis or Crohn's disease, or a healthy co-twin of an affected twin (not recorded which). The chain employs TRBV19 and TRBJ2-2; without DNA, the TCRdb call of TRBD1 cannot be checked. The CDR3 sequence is CASRIQGAAATGELFF.